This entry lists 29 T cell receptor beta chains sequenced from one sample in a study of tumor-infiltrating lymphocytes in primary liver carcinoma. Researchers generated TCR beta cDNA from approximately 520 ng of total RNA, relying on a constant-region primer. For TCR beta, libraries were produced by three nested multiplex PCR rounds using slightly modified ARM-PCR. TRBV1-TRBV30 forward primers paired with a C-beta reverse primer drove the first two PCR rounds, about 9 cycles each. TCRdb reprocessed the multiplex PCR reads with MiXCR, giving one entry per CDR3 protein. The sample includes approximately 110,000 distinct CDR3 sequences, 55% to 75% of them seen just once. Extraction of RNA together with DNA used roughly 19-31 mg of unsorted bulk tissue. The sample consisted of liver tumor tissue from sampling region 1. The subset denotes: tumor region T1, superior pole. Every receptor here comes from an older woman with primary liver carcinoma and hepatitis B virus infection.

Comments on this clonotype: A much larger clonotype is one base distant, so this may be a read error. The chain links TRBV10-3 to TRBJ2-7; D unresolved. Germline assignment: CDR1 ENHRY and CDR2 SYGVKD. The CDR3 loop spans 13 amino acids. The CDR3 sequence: CANRKDQAYVQYF. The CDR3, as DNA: TGTGCCAACAGAAAAGACCAAGCCTACGTGCAGTACTTC.

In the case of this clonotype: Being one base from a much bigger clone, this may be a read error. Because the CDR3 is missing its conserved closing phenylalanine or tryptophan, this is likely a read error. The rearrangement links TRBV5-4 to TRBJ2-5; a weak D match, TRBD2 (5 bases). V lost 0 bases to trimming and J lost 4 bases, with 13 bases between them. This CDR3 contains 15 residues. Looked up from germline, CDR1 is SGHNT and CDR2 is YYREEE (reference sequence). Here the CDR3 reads CASSLASGRGETQYL. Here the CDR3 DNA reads TGTGCCAGCAGCTTGGCGTCGGGTCGGGGAGAGACCCAGTACTTA.

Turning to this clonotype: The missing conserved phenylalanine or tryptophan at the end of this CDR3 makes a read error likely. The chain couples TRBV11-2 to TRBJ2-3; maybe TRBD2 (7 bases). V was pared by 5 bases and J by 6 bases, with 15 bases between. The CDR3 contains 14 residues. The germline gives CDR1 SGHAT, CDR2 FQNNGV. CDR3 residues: CASSANRGADTQYL. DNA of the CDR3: TGTGCCAGCAGCGCCAACCGGGGGGCCGATACGCAGTATTTA.

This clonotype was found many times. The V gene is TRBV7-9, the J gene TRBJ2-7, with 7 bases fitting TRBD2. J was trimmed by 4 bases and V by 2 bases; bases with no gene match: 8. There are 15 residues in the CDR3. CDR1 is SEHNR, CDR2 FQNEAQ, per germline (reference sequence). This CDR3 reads CASSLYGGRSYEQYF. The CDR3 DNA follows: TGTGCCAGCAGCTTATACGGCGGGAGATCGTACGAGCAGTACTTC.

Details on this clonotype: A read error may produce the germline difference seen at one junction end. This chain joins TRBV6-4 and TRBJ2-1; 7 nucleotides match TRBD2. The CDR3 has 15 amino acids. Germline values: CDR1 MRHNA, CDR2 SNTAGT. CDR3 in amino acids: CSSSARPGGGHEQFF. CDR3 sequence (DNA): TGTTCCAGCAGTGCACGTCCGGGGGGTGGGCATGAGCAGTTCTTC.

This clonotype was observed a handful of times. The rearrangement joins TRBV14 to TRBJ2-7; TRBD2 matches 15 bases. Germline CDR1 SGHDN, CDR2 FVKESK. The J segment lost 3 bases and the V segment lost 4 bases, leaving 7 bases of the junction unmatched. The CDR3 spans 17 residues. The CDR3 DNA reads TGTGCCAGCAGCCGAGGGGGACTAGCGGGAGGTCTCTACGAGCAGTACTTC. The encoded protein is CASSRGGLAGGLYEQYF.

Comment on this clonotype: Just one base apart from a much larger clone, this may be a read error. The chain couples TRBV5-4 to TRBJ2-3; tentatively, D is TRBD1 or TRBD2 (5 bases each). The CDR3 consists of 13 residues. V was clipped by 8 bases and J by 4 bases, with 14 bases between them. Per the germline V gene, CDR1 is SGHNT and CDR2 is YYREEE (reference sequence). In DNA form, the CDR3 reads TGTGCCAGGCAGGGACCTTTGGCAGATACGCAGTATTTT. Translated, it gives CARQGPLADTQYF.

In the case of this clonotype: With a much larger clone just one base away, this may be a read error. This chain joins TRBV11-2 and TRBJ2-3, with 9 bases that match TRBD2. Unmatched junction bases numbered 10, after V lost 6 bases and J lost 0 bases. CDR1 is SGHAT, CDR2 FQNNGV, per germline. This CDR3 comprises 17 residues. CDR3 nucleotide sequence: TGTGCCAGCAGACAAGTTAGCGGGAGAGGGAGCACAGATACGCAGTATTTT. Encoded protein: CASRQVSGRGSTDTQYF.

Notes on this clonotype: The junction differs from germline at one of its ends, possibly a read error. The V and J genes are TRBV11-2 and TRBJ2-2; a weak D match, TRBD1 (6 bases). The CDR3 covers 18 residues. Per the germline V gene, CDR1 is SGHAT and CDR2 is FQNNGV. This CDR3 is CASSSVSNRETNTGELFF. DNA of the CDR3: TGTGCCAGCAGCTCCGTTTCCAACAGGGAGACGAACACCGGGGAGCTGTTTTTC.

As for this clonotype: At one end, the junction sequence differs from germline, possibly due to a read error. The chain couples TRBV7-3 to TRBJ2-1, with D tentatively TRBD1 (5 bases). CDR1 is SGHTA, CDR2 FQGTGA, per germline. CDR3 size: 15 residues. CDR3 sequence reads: CTSSSSGAAYNEQFF. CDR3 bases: TGTACCAGCAGCTCCAGTGGGGCAGCCTACAATGAGCAGTTCTTC.

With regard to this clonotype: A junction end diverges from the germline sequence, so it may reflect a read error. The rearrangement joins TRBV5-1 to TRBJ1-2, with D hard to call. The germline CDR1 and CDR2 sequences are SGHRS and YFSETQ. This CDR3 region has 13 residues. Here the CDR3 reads CASTLEEPYGYTF. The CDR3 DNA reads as TGCGCCAGCACCTTGGAAGAACCTTATGGCTACACCTTC.

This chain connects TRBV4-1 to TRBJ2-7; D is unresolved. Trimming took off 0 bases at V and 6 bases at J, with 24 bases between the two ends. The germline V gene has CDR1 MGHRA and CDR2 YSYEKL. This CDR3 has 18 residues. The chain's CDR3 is CASSQDQDRAAILCEQYF. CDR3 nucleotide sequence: TGCGCCAGCAGCCAAGATCAGGATCGGGCCGCCATTTTATGCGAGCAGTACTTC.

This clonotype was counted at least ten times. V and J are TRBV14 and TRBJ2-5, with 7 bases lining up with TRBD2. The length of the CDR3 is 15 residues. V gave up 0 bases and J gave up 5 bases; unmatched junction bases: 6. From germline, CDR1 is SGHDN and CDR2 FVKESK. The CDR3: CASSQEWGSGETQYF. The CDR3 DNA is TGTGCCAGCAGCCAAGAATGGGGTAGCGGGGAGACCCAGTACTTC.

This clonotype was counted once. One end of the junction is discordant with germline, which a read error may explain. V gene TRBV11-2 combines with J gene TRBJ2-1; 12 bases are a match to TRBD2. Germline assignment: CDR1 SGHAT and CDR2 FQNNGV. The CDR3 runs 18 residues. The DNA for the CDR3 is TGTGCCAGCAGCCATCGACTAGCGGGAGTCCGGAAGTACAATGAGCAGTCCTTC. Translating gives CASSHRLAGVRKYNEQSF.

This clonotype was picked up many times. CDR3 region: CSVADNLNRGYTF. CDR3 DNA: TGCAGCGTTGCGGATAACCTCAATCGGGGCTACACCTTC. This chain joins TRBV29-1 and TRBJ1-2; D remains unclear. CDR3 length equals 13 residues. The V end lost 4 bases, the J end lost 8 bases, and 17 bases lay between the germline ends. Germline loops: CDR1 SQVTM, CDR2 ANQGSEA.

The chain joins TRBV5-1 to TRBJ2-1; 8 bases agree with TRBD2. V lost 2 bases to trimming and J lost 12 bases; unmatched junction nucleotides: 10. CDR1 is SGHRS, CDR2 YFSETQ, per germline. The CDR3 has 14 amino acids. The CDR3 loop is CASSFSGSRSGQFF. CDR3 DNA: TGCGCCAGCAGCTTCAGCGGGAGTAGGAGTGGGCAGTTCTTC. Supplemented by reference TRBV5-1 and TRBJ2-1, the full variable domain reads KAGVTQTPRYLIKTRGQQVTLSCSPISGHRSVSWYQQTPGQGLQFLFEYFSETQRNKGNFPGRFSGRQFSNSRSEMNVSTLELGDSALYLCASSFSGSRSGQFFGPGTRLTVL.

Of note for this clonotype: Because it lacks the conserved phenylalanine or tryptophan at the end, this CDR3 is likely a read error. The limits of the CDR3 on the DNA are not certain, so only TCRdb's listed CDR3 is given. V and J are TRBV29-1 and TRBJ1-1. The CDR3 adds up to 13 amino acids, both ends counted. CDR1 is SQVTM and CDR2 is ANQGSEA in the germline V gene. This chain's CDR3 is CSVGRGGNTEVFY.

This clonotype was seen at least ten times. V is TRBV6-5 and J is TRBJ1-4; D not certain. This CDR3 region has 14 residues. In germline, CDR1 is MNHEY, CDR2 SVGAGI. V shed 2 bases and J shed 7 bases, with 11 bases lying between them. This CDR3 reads CASSYVWGGEKLFF. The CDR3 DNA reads TGTGCCAGCAGTTACGTGTGGGGAGGTGAAAAACTGTTTTTT.

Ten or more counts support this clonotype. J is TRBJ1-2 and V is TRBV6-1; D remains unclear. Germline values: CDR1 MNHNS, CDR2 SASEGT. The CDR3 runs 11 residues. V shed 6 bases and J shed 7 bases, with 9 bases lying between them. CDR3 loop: CASRVRSGYTF. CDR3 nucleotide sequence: TGTGCCAGCAGGGTTCGGAGTGGCTACACCTTC.

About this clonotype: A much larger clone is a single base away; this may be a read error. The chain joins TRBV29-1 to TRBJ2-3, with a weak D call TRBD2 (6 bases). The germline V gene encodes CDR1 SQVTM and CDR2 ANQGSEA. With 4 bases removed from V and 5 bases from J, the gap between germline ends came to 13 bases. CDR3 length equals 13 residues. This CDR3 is CSVGTTFRDTQYF. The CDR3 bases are TGCAGCGTTGGGACTACTTTCAGAGATACGCAGTATTTT.

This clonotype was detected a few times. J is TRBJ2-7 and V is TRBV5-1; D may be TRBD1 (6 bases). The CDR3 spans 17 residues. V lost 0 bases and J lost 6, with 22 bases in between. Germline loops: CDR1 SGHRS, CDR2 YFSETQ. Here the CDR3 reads CASSLATGQHFSGEQYF. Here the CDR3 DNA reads TGCGCCAGCAGCTTGGCGACAGGCCAACACTTCTCCGGCGAGCAGTACTTC.

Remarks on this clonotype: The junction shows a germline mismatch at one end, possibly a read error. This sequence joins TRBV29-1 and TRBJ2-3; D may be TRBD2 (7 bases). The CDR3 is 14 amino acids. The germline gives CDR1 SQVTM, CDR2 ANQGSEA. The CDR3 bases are TGCAGCGAGCTAGGGGGGAGGGACACAGATATGCAGTATTTC. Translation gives CSELGGRDTDMQYF.

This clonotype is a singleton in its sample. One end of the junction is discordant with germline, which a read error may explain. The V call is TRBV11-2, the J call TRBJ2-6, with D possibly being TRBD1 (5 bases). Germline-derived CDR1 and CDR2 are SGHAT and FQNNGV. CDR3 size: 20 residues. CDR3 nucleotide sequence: TGTGCCAGCAACTTAGTGTCGTTGGGCAGGGTAGACTCTGGGGCCAACGTCCTGACTTTC. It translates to CASNLVSLGRVDSGANVLTF.

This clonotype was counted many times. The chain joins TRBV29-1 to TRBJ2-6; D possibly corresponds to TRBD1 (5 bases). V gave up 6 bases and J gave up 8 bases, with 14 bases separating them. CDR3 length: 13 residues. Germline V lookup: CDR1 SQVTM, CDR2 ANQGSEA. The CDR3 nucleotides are TGCAGCGTACCCCAGGGAAATTCCAACGTCCTGACTTTC. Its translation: CSVPQGNSNVLTF.

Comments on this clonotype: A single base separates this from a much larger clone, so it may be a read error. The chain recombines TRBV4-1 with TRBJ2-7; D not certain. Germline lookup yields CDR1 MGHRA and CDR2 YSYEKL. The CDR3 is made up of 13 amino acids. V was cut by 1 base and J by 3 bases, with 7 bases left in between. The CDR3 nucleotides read TGCGCCAGCAGCCAAGGGGCAGTCTACGAGCAGTACTTC. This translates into CASSQGAVYEQYF.

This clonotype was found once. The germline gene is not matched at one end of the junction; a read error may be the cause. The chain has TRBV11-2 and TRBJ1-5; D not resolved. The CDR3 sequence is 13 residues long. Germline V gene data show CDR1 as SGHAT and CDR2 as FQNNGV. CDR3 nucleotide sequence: TGCGCCAACAGAGGACGGATCAATCAGTCCCAGCATTTT. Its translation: CANRGRINQSQHF.

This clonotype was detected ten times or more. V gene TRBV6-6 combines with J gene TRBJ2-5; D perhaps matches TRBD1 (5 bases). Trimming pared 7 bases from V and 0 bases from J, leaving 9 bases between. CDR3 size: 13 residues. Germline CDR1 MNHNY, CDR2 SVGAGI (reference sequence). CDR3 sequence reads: CASIRGYQETQYF. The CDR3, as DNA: TGTGCCAGCATAAGGGGCTACCAAGAGACCCAGTACTTC.

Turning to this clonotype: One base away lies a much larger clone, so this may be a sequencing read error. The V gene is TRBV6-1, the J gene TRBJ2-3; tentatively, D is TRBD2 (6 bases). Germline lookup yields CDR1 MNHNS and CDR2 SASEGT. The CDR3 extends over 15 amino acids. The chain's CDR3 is CASQLALTSTDTQFF. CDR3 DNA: TGTGCCAGTCAACTAGCCCTTACTAGCACAGATACGCAGTTTTTT.

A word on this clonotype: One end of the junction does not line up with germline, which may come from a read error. CDR3 in amino acids: CASSSLRSGKVSYNEQFF. In nucleotides, the CDR3 is TGTGCCAGTAGCTCTCTGCGTAGCGGGAAGGTGTCCTACAATGAGCAGTTCTTC. The rearrangement joins TRBV11-2 to TRBJ2-1; 8 bases are a match to TRBD2. The CDR3 loop spans 18 amino acids. Germline values: CDR1 SGHAT, CDR2 FQNNGV.